The 12 T cell receptor beta chains below come from one sample, sequenced in a study of blood T cell repertoires in COVID-19. Sequencing used immunoSEQ multiplex PCR; TCRdb keeps in-frame clones, though not all of them. The repertoire has about 190,000 clones, roughly 84% of them found once; the top ten carry 6.5% to 7.5%. The sample consisted of peripheral blood. Receptors originate from an elderly man with COVID-19, enrolled during active disease.

This chain links TRBV7-3 with TRBJ2-6, with 7 bases fitting TRBD1. Germline assignment: CDR1 SGHTA and CDR2 FQGTGA. Trimming took 5 bases from V and 2 from J; bases not matched to a gene: 3. There are 15 residues in the CDR3. The CDR3 DNA follows: TGTGCCAGCAGCCTAGGGGGCCCTGGGGCCAACGTCCTGACTTTC. It is translated as CASSLGGPGANVLTF.

This clone was seen a single time. V and J are TRBV7-2 and TRBJ1-4; 10 bases are a match to TRBD1. The CDR3 runs 13 residues. J lost 6 bases, V lost 9 bases, and 4 bases had no gene match. Germline CDR1 reads SGHTA; CDR2 reads FQGNSA. The CDR3 region is CASRQGAHEKLFF. The DNA of the CDR3 is TGTGCCAGTAGACAGGGGGCGCATGAAAAACTGTTTTTT.

The rearrangement uses TRBV19 and TRBJ2-5; 9 nucleotides agree with TRBD1. The CDR3 is 13 residues long. Trimming cost V 8 bases and J 3 bases; bases outside gene matches: 4. Germline CDR1 and CDR2: LNHDA and SQIVND (reference sequence). The CDR3 DNA is TGTGCCAGTTGCGACAGGGGGGAAGAGACCCAGTACTTC. Amino acids: CASCDRGEETQYF.

The J gene is TRBJ1-2, the V gene TRBV11-3; a weak D match, TRBD1 (5 bases). The CDR3 is 15 amino acids. Trimming cost V 4 bases and J 10 bases, with 22 bases left between them. Germline-derived CDR1 and CDR2 are SGHNT and YENEEA. CDR3 sequence: CASSCLPGNLKNYTF. CDR3 sequence (DNA): TGTGCCAGCAGCTGCCTCCCAGGGAACTTGAAAAACTACACCTTC. The full variable domain, with the rest looked up from reference TRBV11-3 and TRBJ1-2, is EAGVVQSPRYKIIEKKQPVAFWCNPISGHNTLYWYLQNLGQGPELLIRYENEEAVDDSQLPKDRFSAERLKGVDSTLKIQPAELGDSAVYLCASSCLPGNLKNYTFGSGTRLTVV.

This chain joins TRBV7-9 and TRBJ2-7; a possible D gene is TRBD2 (7 bases). Germline V gives CDR1 SEHNR, CDR2 FQNEAQ (reference sequence). CDR3 length equals 14 residues. V lost 1 base to trimming and J lost 6 bases, with 13 bases between them. For the CDR3, the DNA is TGTGCCAGCAGCTTAGAGGGGCGGGGGCCCGAGCAGTACTTC. It specifies CASSLEGRGPEQYF.

This clone showed up just a few times. V gene TRBV10-3 combines with J gene TRBJ1-1, with D possibly TRBD1 on 6 matching bases. This CDR3 is built from 14 residues. V was pared by 7 bases and J by 4 bases, with 16 bases between. Germline V gene lookup returns CDR1 ENHRY and CDR2 SYGVKD. CDR3 loop: CAINKGGAATEAFF. CDR3 DNA sequence: TGTGCCATCAACAAAGGGGGGGCGGCCACTGAAGCTTTCTTT.

The chain links TRBV5-4 to TRBJ2-2; 11 bases map to TRBD2. The CDR3 consists of 13 residues. CDR1 and CDR2 (germline): SGHNT, YYREEE (reference sequence). The V and J ends lost 4 bases and 14 bases, in that order; junction bases with no gene match: 7. The chain's CDR3 is CASSRTSGGQLFF. The CDR3 DNA follows: TGTGCCAGCAGCCGTACTAGCGGGGGACAACTGTTTTTT.

This clone turned up a few times. The chain links TRBV2 to TRBJ1-5; TRBD1 might be the D (5 bases). The CDR3 consists of 15 residues. V lost 4 bases and J lost 0, with 10 bases in between. Germline CDR1 is SNHLY and CDR2 is FYNNEI. CDR3 DNA sequence: TGTGCCAGCAGTGGGGGGGAAAGTAGCAATCAGCCCCAGCATTTT. It yields the protein CASSGGESSNQPQHF.

About this clone: Distinct nucleotide sequences in the sample also encode this CDR3. The gene calls are TRBV18 and TRBJ1-2; 7 bases fit TRBD1. This CDR3 spans 14 amino acids. Trimming took 6 bases from V and 0 from J; bases not matched to a gene: 4. Germline loops: CDR1 KGHSH, CDR2 LQKENI. CDR3 DNA sequence: TGTGCCAGCTCTCCCGACAGGGCTAACTATGGCTACACCTTC. It is translated as CASSPDRANYGYTF.

The chain's CDR3 is CANKRGTEAFF. The DNA of the CDR3 is TGTGCCAACAAGAGGGGGACTGAAGCTTTCTTT. The chain links TRBV19 to TRBJ1-1; TRBD1 is a possible D gene (6 bases). The germline gives CDR1 LNHDA, CDR2 SQIVND (reference sequence). The CDR3 loop spans 11 amino acids. V shed 10 bases and J shed 5 bases, with 11 bases lying between them.

This chain connects TRBV4-3 to TRBJ1-2; D possibly corresponds to TRBD1 (5 bases). CDR3 length: 15 residues. Trimming cost V 5 bases and J 3 bases, with 16 bases left between them. Per germline, CDR1 LGHNA and CDR2 YSLEER. CDR3 loop: CASSEGLLGDYGYTF. The CDR3 DNA reads as TGCGCCAGCAGCGAGGGACTCCTCGGGGACTATGGCTACACCTTC.

The DNA for the CDR3 is TGCGCCAGCAGCTCCACCGGGACAGGGGCAGATACGCAGTATTTT. Residues: CASSSTGTGADTQYF. The chain joins TRBV4-3 to TRBJ2-3; 10 bases fit TRBD1. CDR3 length: 15 residues. In germline, CDR1 is LGHNA, CDR2 YSLEER. Trimming removed 5 bases from V and 4 bases from J; junction bases left unmatched: 6.